This T cell receptor beta chain was documented in a study of cytomegalovirus exposure and HLA in healthy donors. Study-wide results and limits: Reportedly, diagnosis of cytomegalovirus status by the classifier showed high specificity and sensitivity.

About this clone itself: Antigen unknown.

This table comes from immunoSEQ multiplex PCR, and its TCRdb copy is limited to in-frame clones, with some not included. The sample records 60,000 to 85,000 clones, just over 95% being singletons. CDR3 length equals 11 residues. CDR1 is KGHSH and CDR2 is LQKENI in the germline V gene. V lost 2 bases, J lost 7 bases, and 6 bases lay in between. Donors were drawn from the roughly 120-subject validation cohort, separate from the approximately 670-subject first cohort. This sequence was found in a woman between 18 and 30 years old in good health and CMV-seropositive. The sequencing input was PBMCs. This sequence joins TRBV18 and TRBJ2-7, with D perhaps matching TRBD2 (6 bases). CDR3 loop: CASSPAGEQYF. CDR3 bases: TGTGCCAGCTCACCAGCGGGGGAGCAGTACTTC.